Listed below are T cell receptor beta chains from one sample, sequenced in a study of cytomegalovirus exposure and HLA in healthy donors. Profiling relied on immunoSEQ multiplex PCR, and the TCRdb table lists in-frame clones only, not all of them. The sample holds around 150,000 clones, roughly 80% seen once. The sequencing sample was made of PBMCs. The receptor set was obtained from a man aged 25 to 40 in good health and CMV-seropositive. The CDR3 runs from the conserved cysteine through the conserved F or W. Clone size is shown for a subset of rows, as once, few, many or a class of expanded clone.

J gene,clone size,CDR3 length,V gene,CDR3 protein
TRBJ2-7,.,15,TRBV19,CASSLKTGPDYEQYF
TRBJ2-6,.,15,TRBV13,CASSQAASGANVLTF
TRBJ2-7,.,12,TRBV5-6,CASSLASYEQYF
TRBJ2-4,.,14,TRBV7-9,CASSGSGAKNIQYF
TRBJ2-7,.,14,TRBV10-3,CAISEVTGYDEQYF
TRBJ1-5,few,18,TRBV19,CASSTQTGGTWGNQPQHF
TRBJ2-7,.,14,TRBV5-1,CASSLIPGSYEQYF
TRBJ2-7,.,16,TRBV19,CASSPRTGSQAYEQYF
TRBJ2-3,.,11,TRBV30,CAWSTGDTQYF
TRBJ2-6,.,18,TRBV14,CASSQPQGAIAGANVLTF
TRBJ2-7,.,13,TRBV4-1,CASSLMSSYEQYF
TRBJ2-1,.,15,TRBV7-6,CASSLEAGKYNEQFF
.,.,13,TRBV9,CASSGDNSYEQYF
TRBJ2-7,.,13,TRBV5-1,CASRQGATYEQYF
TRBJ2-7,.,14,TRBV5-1,CASSPGTVSAEQYF
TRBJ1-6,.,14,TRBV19,CASSMRQFNSPLHF
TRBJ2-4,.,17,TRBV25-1,CASSESVGQGNKNIQYF
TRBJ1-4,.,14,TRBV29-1,CSASNRDRNEKLFF
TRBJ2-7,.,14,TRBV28,CASSSTPRGGEQYF
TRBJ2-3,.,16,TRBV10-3,CAIRDLAGPNTDTQYF
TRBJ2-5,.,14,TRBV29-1,CSVESRLAYETQYF
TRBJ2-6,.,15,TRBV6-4,CASRDNPLGANVLTF
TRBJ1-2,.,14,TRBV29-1,CSVEVAVVRVGYTF
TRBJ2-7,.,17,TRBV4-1,CASSPSVAAQGAVEQYF
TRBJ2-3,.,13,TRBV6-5,CASSALQGNTQYF
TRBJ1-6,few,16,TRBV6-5,CASSSTGSSYNSPLHF
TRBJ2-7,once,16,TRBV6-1,CASSEVSLAGSNEQYF
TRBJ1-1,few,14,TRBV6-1,CASTYAGGLSEAFF
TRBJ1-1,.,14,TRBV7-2,CASSLWTGGFEAFF